Here is one T cell receptor beta chain with its context. Its antigen is currently not known. No base quality values were provided; no much bigger clone lies one nucleotide off. The source of the sample is a study of cytomegalovirus exposure and HLA in healthy donors (dated by TCRdb to about 2017). In the study overall: In an earlier analysis of roughly 500 of the donors, 250 to 350 Gb of sequence data and 90 million to 130 million unique TCR beta sequences from 150 million to 200 million T cells were reported. Around 320 gigabases of sequencing data and approximately 80 million unique TCR sequences were included in an early release covering roughly 600 HLA-typed donors. Among the roughly 410 genotyped donors, around 81% belonged to the genetic ancestry cluster associated with self-reported Caucasian donors. The study aimed to test whether signatures of past pathogen exposure could be identified by cataloging public T cell receptors. The T cell repertoires of 666 subjects were profiled by immunosequencing and related to cytomegalovirus serostatus. In addition to the first cohort of 650 to 750 subjects, a separate validation cohort of over 90 different subjects was used. To predict cytomegalovirus infection status, the study brought together high-throughput TCR immunosequencing, statistical association of individual TCRs with disease status, and machine learning. A later analysis re-examined previously published TCR beta repertoires from 500 to 700 donors and added high-resolution HLA genotyping to investigate patterns of TCR occurrence. Rather than drawing on any new phenotypic data, the later analysis identified candidate immune exposures from TCR beta sequences and the way those sequences occurred across donors. In an earlier analysis of roughly 600 of the donors, high-throughput TCR beta sequencing was used to judge whether each TCR beta V gene segment behaved as functional or pseudogenic. Donor age, sex, ethnicity and CMV serostatus were compiled together with the repertoire data. In a later genetic analysis, genome-wide SNP genotypes for about 65% of the 666 donors were used, and that subset was treated as a discovery cohort. Every repertoire in the discovery cohort had been generated on one and the same sequencing platform. HLA typing included class I and class II loci at four-digit resolution. Typing coverage varied by locus: roughly 629-630 donors for A, B, C, DRB1 and DQB1; approximately 520 for DQA1; around 570 for DPA1; 450 to 480 for DPB1. Several DR-DQ haplotypes were treated as single units for association and clustering because of strong linkage in the cohort. Among under 450 genotyped donors of the cohort, an average of about 240,000 unique TCR beta nucleotide sequences were sequenced per donor, roughly 20% of them non-productive.

The cohort comprised around 690 healthy bone marrow donors. At the time of sampling, every cohort member was nominally healthy, though immune exposures that went unrecorded were likely present. The donor tested CMV seropositive, placing the donor among the 250 to 300 seropositive members of the cohort. A peripheral blood sample was provided by each donor, and peripheral blood mononuclear cells were used for TCR beta sequencing. The Qiagen DNeasy Blood Extraction Kit was used to extract genomic DNA from the blood cell samples. CDR1 and CDR2 are drawn from the germline V gene (reference sequence): MNHEY, SMNVEV. From its cysteine to its phenylalanine, the CDR3 spans 15 amino acids. Just CDR3 DNA is preserved here, 45 bases in frame from base 1. The junction shows trimming of 4 bases on V and 5 bases on J, plus 17 bases between the germline ends. Receptors were amplified or captured by the immunoSEQ multiplex PCR assay. The multiplex PCR relied on a mix of 60 forward primers for TCR Vbeta segments and 13 reverse primers for TCR Jbeta segments. The CDR3 region of rearranged TCR beta genes was amplified from genomic DNA with a multiplex PCR assay. The amplified TCR beta libraries were sequenced on the Illumina HiSeq System as 87-base-pair reads. The source study handled its data this way. A later analysis tallied approximately 87 million unique TCR beta chains across the roughly 610 repertoires, and about 12 million of those chains were shared by two or more donors. Raw reads were error-corrected and collapsed into unique sequences with a nearest-neighbor algorithm that merged closely related sequences to remove PCR and sequencing errors. V, D and J gene segments were assigned by aligning CDR3 sequences to IMGT reference sequences. For a sequence to be retained, a match of at least six nucleotides was required to both a V gene segment and a J gene segment. A rearrangement counted as productive if the CDR3 had no stop codons and remained in frame with V and J, and every other rearrangement counted as non-productive. Following IMGT convention, CDR3 was defined as the stretch from the second conserved V-encoded cysteine up to the conserved J-encoded phenylalanine. Sequences without an unambiguous match to a single V gene segment were excluded from the earlier analysis of a few hundred of the donors. An earlier analysis of almost 600 of the donors classified V segments as functional when productive rearrangements were above 56.7% and as segregating when the standard deviation between donors was above 5%. A statistical classification framework was built for diagnosing cytomegalovirus status from the catalog of TCR beta chain sequences. V and J gene assignment, in a later analysis, came from comparing TCR nucleotide sequences with IMGT/GENE-DB human TR gene sequences. In a later analysis, CDR3 sequences and most-parsimonious VDJ recombination scenarios were assigned using the TCRdist pipeline. In a later analysis, each TCR beta chain was defined by its CDR3 amino acid sequence together with its V-gene family, and reads lacking a unique V-gene family were excluded. A later analysis removed 550 to 650 highly shared, low-generation-probability nucleotide sequences to deal with suspected cross-contamination and a sequencing artifact. A later analysis calculated a clonal expansion index for each public chain from normalized within-repertoire ranks of inferred template counts. A later analysis computed generation probabilities with a VDJ recombination model fitted to out-of-frame rearrangements, and checked the results against IGoR. In a later analysis, TCR-TCR, TCR-HLA and TCR-CMV co-occurrence was scored with hypergeometric tests, and a repertoire-size bias correction was applied to TCR pairs. False discovery rates were estimated in a later analysis by permuting HLA or CMV assignments 20 times. In a later analysis, co-occurring TCRs were grouped with DBSCAN, and TCRdist sequence similarity was added when clustering was performed within HLA-allele-positive subsets. Repertoires with fewer than 30,000 or more than 120,000 public chains, plus five repertoires with anomalous nucleotide sharing, were excluded from co-occurrence clustering. TCRdb retrieved this table from immuneACCESS and kept in-frame rearrangements only. Not all clones are present; in checked studies, unresolved V genes account for under half, and no reason is known for the remainder. V and J calls and clone size are those listed in that table; D and trimming were worked out from the DNA. Across this sample there are 150,000 to 200,000 clones, with roughly 78% seen only once. Jointly, the top ten make up about 4.6% of the sample.

The research as a whole found: In the study, around 150 TCR beta chains were listed as associated with cytomegalovirus. Most CMV-associated TCR beta chains appeared to be HLA-restricted in a later analysis, and the HLA associations seemed to be driven largely by CMV exposure. A few of the identified cytomegalovirus-associated TCR beta chains were confirmed in vitro to be specific for cytomegalovirus antigens. The presence/absence analyses assumed that sequencing depth was roughly uniform across donors, and that assumption may not be true. The authors suggested that the approach could potentially be generalized to other disease states and immunological phenotypes. The earlier analysis of approximately 590 of the donors excluded 15 to 20 rarely observed V segments, including chromosome 9 orphons, because counts were too low. HLA typing was unavailable for some donors at each locus, so association tests used only the typed subset. Correlated functional status among segregating V segments might reflect linkage disequilibrium, but an unknown experimental factor could not be ruled out. The 87-base-pair reads could not distinguish some IMGT-functional V segments, including TRBV6-2 and TRBV6-3, so those segments were excluded. Cytomegalovirus status was reported to be diagnosed by the classifier with high specificity and sensitivity in both the original and validation cohorts. Specific HLA alleles were associated with 15,000 to 20,000 TCR beta sequences at a false discovery rate of 0.05 in a later analysis. According to a later analysis, TCR association rates differed among HLA loci, with DRB1 alleles showing the most associated TCRs and HLA-C alleles showing the fewest. Several of the top co-occurrence clusters appeared to be linked to parvovirus B19, influenza, CMV and Epstein-Barr virus, according to a later analysis. In an earlier analysis of some 540 of the donors, most TCR beta V segments appeared in productive rearrangements about 90% or about 30% of the time, broadly matching IMGT annotations. This cohort had only TCR beta chains sequenced, and the lack of alpha or paired-chain data limited which features could be detected. A later analysis found that HLA-associated TCR beta chains were more clonally expanded and had lower generation probabilities than equally common non-associated chains. A later genetic analysis associated a missense DCLRE1C variant with V-gene and J-gene trimming of TCR beta chains, and an independent cohort replicated the association. A further reported finding was that TCR beta sequences accurately predicted the HLA-A and HLA-B alleles for most subjects in the first cohort. Compared with the approximately 720-donor mean, donors in an Asian-associated ancestry cluster had fewer N-insertions in productive TCRs, according to a later genetic analysis. Across donors, most TCR sequences were observed very rarely, whereas some public TCRs were present in many individuals. The sequencing pipeline was judged likely to have produced a cluster of highly shared sequence variants as a technical artifact. Strong co-occurrence of HLA alleles, especially DR and DQ, made assigning TCR associations to individual alleles difficult. CMV serostatus was the only immune exposure information available for the cohort.

The V gene is TRBV27 and the J gene is TRBJ2-5; a tentative D call is TRBD2 (6 bases match). This sequence was found in a woman in her thirties in good health and CMV-seropositive. Sample: PBMCs. The DNA sequence is given as TGTGCCAGCAGTTCTCGGGACTGGAGTTTGGAGACCCAGTACTTC. It is translated as CASSSRDWSLETQYF.